This TCR beta chain comes out of a study of cytomegalovirus exposure and HLA in healthy donors. Generated by immunoSEQ multiplex PCR, the TCRdb table keeps only in-frame clones and is missing some. The sample has about 150,000 clones, about 88% seen once; the top ten hold around 20%. Study findings and constraints: According to a subsequent analysis, TCR clusters identified in the first cohort showed a tendency to co-occur across the approximately 130 validation repertoires. Cytomegalovirus status was reportedly diagnosed by the classifier with high specificity and sensitivity. Rarity characterized most TCR sequences, yet some public TCRs appeared in many donors. Associated with cytomegalovirus, according to the listing, were 150 to 200 TCR beta chains.

Turning to this clone: What it binds is unknown.

The sequenced sample was PBMCs. This sequence was found in a man between 18 and 35 years old in good health and CMV-seropositive.

DNA for the CDR3: TGTGCCAGCTCACCGCCCACAGGGACCTCTGGAAACACCATATATTTT. Translating it yields CASSPPTGTSGNTIYF. The chain joins TRBV18 to TRBJ1-3, with a tentative D call TRBD1 (6 bases). Germline values: CDR1 KGHSH, CDR2 LQKENI. The length of the CDR3 is 16 residues. V was shortened by 3 bases and J by 0 bases, with 12 bases between the two germline ends.